The 28 T cell receptor beta chains reported below all come from one sample, sequenced in a study of blood T cell repertoires in COVID-19. Method: immunoSEQ multiplex PCR; TCRdb's copy keeps in-frame clones and lacks some. The table has roughly 150,000 clones, more than 75% seen once. The sample comprised peripheral blood. These receptors were obtained from a woman of 80 years or more with COVID-19, enrolled during active disease.

This clone was found once. The chain is built from TRBV21-1 and TRBJ2-1; the table's D call TRBD2 went unverified against the DNA. TRBV21-1 is recorded as a pseudogene. CDR3 length equals 14 residues. DNA of the CDR3: TGTGCCAGCAGCAAATTTGGAGGGCTTAATGAGCAGTTCTTC. Its translation is CASSKFGGLNEQFF.

The chain joins TRBV10-3 to TRBJ2-3; the match to TRBD2 covers 9 bases. CDR1 is ENHRY and CDR2 is SYGVKD in the germline V gene. The CDR3 covers 17 residues. J lost 2 bases, V lost 2 bases, and 8 bases had no gene match. The CDR3 loop is CAISETSLAGSTDTQYF. As DNA, the CDR3 is TGTGCCATCAGTGAGACGAGTCTAGCGGGATCCACAGATACGCAGTATTTT.

CDR3 sequence: CASSYMAGGRQPQHF. The CDR3 nucleotides are TGTGCCAGCAGTTACATGGCAGGGGGCCGGCAGCCCCAGCATTTT. The V call is TRBV6-5, the J call TRBJ1-5, with 8 bases matching TRBD1. The CDR3 is 15 amino acids. The V gene end was trimmed by 2 bases and the J gene end by 7 bases; junction bases not matched to a gene: 7. Germline CDR1 and CDR2: MNHEY and SVGAGI.

The chain has TRBV2 and TRBJ2-1, with a weak D call TRBD1 (5 bases). The germline V gene has CDR1 SNHLY and CDR2 FYNNEI. The CDR3 is 12 amino acids. V lost 5 bases and J 6 bases, leaving 8 bases between the germline ends. The CDR3 is CASSQDSNEQFF. In DNA, the CDR3 is TGTGCCAGCAGTCAAGACAGCAATGAGCAGTTCTTC.

This clone has a handful of counts. Other DNA sequences within the sample encode an identical CDR3. The V call is TRBV5-1, the J call TRBJ2-2; D might be TRBD2 (5 bases). Trimming removed 0 bases at V and 6 bases at J, with 6 bases between. The CDR3 consists of 13 residues. Germline CDR1 and CDR2: SGHRS and YFSETQ. In DNA form, the CDR3 reads TGCGCCAGCAGCTTGGGGGGAGCCGGGGAGCTGTTTTTT. Amino acid sequence: CASSLGGAGELFF.

This rearrangement joins TRBV15 to TRBJ1-2; D is unclear. The CDR3 loop spans 14 amino acids. V was trimmed by 1 base and J by 3 bases, leaving 9 bases between them. Germline lookup yields CDR1 LNHNV and CDR2 YYDKDF (reference sequence). CDR3: CATSRAEGDYGYTF. Here the CDR3 DNA reads TGTGCCACCAGCAGAGCGGAGGGCGACTATGGCTACACCTTC.

The V call is TRBV12-3 or TRBV12-4, the J call TRBJ2-7, with TRBD1 matching over 10 bases. V trimming: 3 bases; J trimming: 5 bases; junction bases outside the gene matches: 1. CDR3 size: 13 residues. The CDR3 protein is CASSFGTGDEQYF. In nucleotides, the CDR3 is TGTGCCAGCAGTTTCGGGACAGGGGACGAGCAGTACTTC.

V gene TRBV3-1 (or the pseudogene TRBV3-2) combines with J gene TRBJ1-1, with D tentatively TRBD1 (5 bases). The CDR3 has 14 residues. Germline CDR1 and CDR2: LGHDT and YNNKEL (reference sequence). V was pared by 1 base and J by 2 bases, with 8 bases between. The CDR3 bases are TGTGCCAGCAGCCAAGGACAGTTAAACACTGAAGCTTTCTTT. Amino acids: CASSQGQLNTEAFF.

The rearrangement links TRBV15 to TRBJ2-7; 9 positions agree with TRBD1. Germline CDR1 and CDR2: LNHNV and YYDKDF (reference sequence). This CDR3 is 15 amino acids long. V dropped 5 bases and J dropped 1; count of bases not matched to a gene: 6. The CDR3 nucleotides are TGTGCCACCAGCGGAGGACAGGGGACTTCCTACGAGCAGTACTTC. Translated, it gives CATSGGQGTSYEQYF.

The CDR3 DNA reads TGTGCCAGCAGCCGGGACAGATCGGAAAAACTGTTTTTT. Protein sequence: CASSRDRSEKLFF. The V and J genes are TRBV12-3 or TRBV12-4 and TRBJ1-4, with 7 bases that match TRBD1. The CDR3 consists of 13 residues. Trimming removed 6 bases from V and 8 bases from J; junction bases left unmatched: 6.

The chain combines TRBV18 with TRBJ2-7; TRBD1 agrees at 8 bases. This CDR3 has 14 amino acids. J was trimmed by 2 bases and V by 5 bases; bases with no gene match: 5. From germline, CDR1 is KGHSH and CDR2 LQKENI. The CDR3 spells CASSDRQGTYEQYF. DNA for the CDR3: TGTGCCAGCTCAGATCGACAGGGGACCTACGAGCAGTACTTC.

V usage is TRBV7-9 and J usage is TRBJ2-7, with a tentative D call TRBD2 (5 bases). CDR1 and CDR2 from the germline V gene are SEHNR and FQNEAQ (reference sequence). Trimming stripped 4 bases from V and 3 bases from J, with 7 bases between. The CDR3 totals 12 residues. CDR3 bases: TGTGCCAGCAGCTCCGGACTCTACGAGCAGTACTTC. Amino acids: CASSSGLYEQYF. Complete variable domain (other parts from reference TRBV7-9 and TRBJ2-7): DTGVSQNPRHKITKRGQNVTFRCDPISEHNRLYWYRQTLGQGPEFLTYFQNEAQLEKSRLLSDRFSAERPKGSFSTLEIQRTEQGDSAMYLCASSSGLYEQYFGPGTRLTVT.

This clone was observed many times. This chain connects TRBV20-1 to TRBJ1-2; D uncertain. Germline V gene lookup returns CDR1 DFQATT and CDR2 SNEGSKA (reference sequence). This CDR3 spans 9 amino acids. V lost 5 bases and J lost 7, with 5 bases in between. In DNA, the CDR3 is TGCAGTGCTCATCCTGGCTACACCTTC. Its protein is CSAHPGYTF.

The rearrangement uses TRBV6-2 or TRBV6-3 and TRBJ2-3; 10 nucleotides align to TRBD2. Per the germline V gene, CDR1 is MNHEY and CDR2 is SVGEGT. The ends lost 0 bases at V and 2 bases at J; junction bases unmatched: 5. The CDR3 spans 17 residues. The CDR3 DNA is TGTGCCAGCAGTTACTCGTTAGCGGGAGGACCCACAGATACGCAGTATTTT. This gives the protein CASSYSLAGGPTDTQYF.

The rearrangement links TRBV14 to TRBJ1-1; TRBD1 matches at 10 bases. This CDR3 spans 15 amino acids. Trimming at V came to 0 bases and at J to 5 bases, leaving 3 bases not matched to a gene. Germline assignment: CDR1 SGHDN and CDR2 FVKESK. The CDR3 is CASSQETGGWTEAFF. The CDR3 DNA follows: TGTGCCAGCAGCCAAGAGACAGGGGGCTGGACTGAAGCTTTCTTT.

The chain combines TRBV19 with TRBJ1-6; 10 bases agree with TRBD1. Per the germline V gene, CDR1 is LNHDA and CDR2 is SQIVND (reference sequence). The CDR3 sequence is 15 residues long. With V trimmed by 5 bases and J by 8 bases, 6 bases remained unmatched. The CDR3 reads CASSPWTGGDSPLHF. The CDR3 DNA is TGTGCCAGTAGTCCTTGGACAGGGGGGGATTCACCCCTCCACTTT.

V is TRBV4-3 and J is TRBJ1-6; D is unresolved. This CDR3 contains 13 residues. Germline V CDR1 and CDR2: LGHNA, YSLEER. Between the trimmed V and J ends, which lost 4 bases and 16 bases, there was a span of 17 bases. Here the CDR3 DNA reads TGCGCCAGCAGCCGAGTTGTCTGGCGGGGTCTCCACTTT. This sequence encodes CASSRVVWRGLHF.

DNA of the CDR3: TGTGCCACCAGCAGAGCCGGTAGTGGAGAGACCCAGTACTTC. This translates into CATSRAGSGETQYF. The chain carries TRBV15 and TRBJ2-5; D is ambiguous. Trimming left V 1 base short and J 4 bases short, with 10 bases between. From germline, CDR1 is LNHNV and CDR2 YYDKDF (reference sequence). CDR3 size: 14 residues.

The chain links TRBV6-5 to TRBJ1-1; D possibly corresponds to TRBD1 (5 bases). The CDR3 totals 12 residues. The V gene lost 6 bases and the J gene lost 7 bases, with 12 bases spanning the gap. Germline-derived CDR1 and CDR2 are MNHEY and SVGAGI. In DNA form, the CDR3 reads TGTGCCAGCAGATACCCAAGGGGTGAAGCTTTCTTT. This codes for CASRYPRGEAFF.

This chain links TRBV6-2 or TRBV6-3 with TRBJ2-7, with D perhaps TRBD1 (6 bases). The length of the CDR3 is 13 residues. V dropped 2 bases and J dropped 6 bases, with 11 bases sitting between them. CDR1 is MNHEY and CDR2 is SVGEGT in the germline V gene. DNA of the CDR3: TGTGCCAGCAGTTACGGCAGGGGCGGCGAGCAGTACTTC. It codes for CASSYGRGGEQYF.

The chain employs TRBV5-4 and TRBJ1-1; the match to TRBD1 covers 9 bases. The CDR3 sequence is 14 residues long. Germline CDR1 is SGHNT and CDR2 is YYREEE (reference sequence). V was pared by 5 bases and J by 4 bases, with 6 bases of the junction left unmatched. The CDR3 bases are TGTGCCAGCAGTGAAGGACAGGGGATCACTGAAGCTTTCTTT. This gives the protein CASSEGQGITEAFF. The variable domain in full, completed from reference TRBV5-4 and TRBJ1-1, reads ETGVTQSPTHLIKTRGQQVTLRCSSQSGHNTVSWYQQALGQGPQFIFQYYREEENGRGNFPPRFSGLQFPNYSSELNVNALELDDSALYLCASSEGQGITEAFFGQGTRLTVV.

This chain joins TRBV6-5 and TRBJ2-3; TRBD1 is a possible D gene (5 bases). Germline lookup yields CDR1 MNHEY and CDR2 SVGAGI. This CDR3 contains 13 residues. V was shortened by 5 bases and J by 6 bases, with 12 bases between the two germline ends. Here the CDR3 reads CASSTHSGDTQYF. The DNA of the CDR3 is TGTGCCAGCAGTACACACTCAGGGGATACGCAGTATTTT.

V usage is TRBV5-1 and J usage is TRBJ1-3; D not resolved. The germline V and J ends were trimmed by 0 bases and 0 bases, with 7 bases remaining between them. The germline V gene has CDR1 SGHRS and CDR2 YFSETQ. The CDR3 spans 15 residues. The CDR3 nucleotides read TGCGCCAGCAGCTTGGAACAGTCCTCTGGAAACACCATATATTTT. Translation: CASSLEQSSGNTIYF.

This sequence joins TRBV24-1 and TRBJ2-1; 9 nucleotides match TRBD2. CDR1 is KGHDR, CDR2 SFDVKD, per germline. V was clipped by 5 bases and J by 3 bases; unmatched bases: 7. The CDR3 runs 16 residues. DNA of the CDR3: TGTGCCACCAGTGGGATTAGCGGGAGCCTCTACAATGAGCAGTTCTTC. It specifies CATSGISGSLYNEQFF.

CDR3 DNA sequence: TGTGCCAGCAGCCTGACAGGAGATAATTCACCCCTCCACTTT. The encoded protein is CASSLTGDNSPLHF. V and J are TRBV7-2 and TRBJ1-6; possibly TRBD1 for D (6 bases). V gave up 5 bases and J gave up 5 bases, with 10 bases separating them. CDR3 length: 14 residues. Germline V gene lookup returns CDR1 SGHTA and CDR2 FQGNSA. Full variable domain (rest looked up from reference TRBV7-2 and TRBJ1-6): GAGVSQSPSNKVTEKGKDVELRCDPISGHTALYWYRQSLGQGLEFLIYFQGNSAPDKSGLPSDRFSAERTGGSVSTLTIQRTQQEDSAVYLCASSLTGDNSPLHFGNGTRLTVT.

The sample holds one count of this clone. The rearrangement links TRBV7-9 to TRBJ1-2; perhaps TRBD1 as D (6 bases). The CDR3 is 13 residues long. V was clipped by 2 bases and J by 3 bases, with 7 bases between them. Germline V gene data show CDR1 as SEHNR and CDR2 as FQNEAQ (reference sequence). Written as DNA, the CDR3 is TGTGCCAGCAGCTTATCAGGGGACTATGGCTACACCTTC. Its protein product is CASSLSGDYGYTF.

The rearrangement uses TRBV6-5 and TRBJ1-1; 9 bases fit TRBD1. The CDR3 spans 14 residues. CDR1 and CDR2 (germline): MNHEY, SVGAGI. V trimming: 6 bases; J trimming: 2 bases; junction bases outside the gene matches: 4. The CDR3 sequence: CASRGQGGNTEAFF. The CDR3 DNA sequence: TGTGCCAGCAGGGGACAGGGCGGAAACACTGAAGCTTTCTTT.

The V gene is TRBV7-3, the J gene TRBJ2-3; TRBD2 matches 8 bases. V lost 1 base, J lost 4 bases, and 7 bases stayed unmatched. This CDR3 has 16 amino acids. The germline V gene encodes CDR1 SGHTA and CDR2 FQGTGA. The CDR3 coding sequence is TGTGCCAGCAGCTTAAGGGGTAGCGGGAAGGCAGATACGCAGTATTTT. This sequence encodes CASSLRGSGKADTQYF.